Sequencing of this TCR beta chain was carried out in a study of early T cells in non-severe SARS-CoV-2 infection. TCRdb re-analysed the 5' RACE reads in MiXCR, keeping a single row per CDR3 protein. The table shows under 35,000 distinct CDR3 sequences, with roughly 4.8% occurring only once. This clonotype was counted between two and nine times. Germline lookup yields CDR1 LGHDT and CDR2 YNNKEL (reference sequence). This CDR3 is 20 amino acids long. J lost 9 bases, V lost 0 bases, and 24 bases had no gene match. The TCR comes from an adult who was a healthcare worker with PCR-confirmed SARS-CoV-2 infection or an uninfected control (not recorded which). Sequenced material: whole blood. This chain uses TRBV3-1 with TRBJ2-7, with 9 bases matching TRBD1. This CDR3 reads CASSQDSGVQGARSQGAQYF. The CDR3 DNA follows: TGTGCCAGCAGCCAAGATAGTGGGGTACAGGGGGCGCGATCCCAGGGGGCGCAGTACTTC.